The rows below give T cell receptor beta chains drawn from one sample of a study of blood T cell repertoires in COVID-19. The data were produced by immunoSEQ multiplex PCR, yet TCRdb's version contains in-frame clones alone and is incomplete. The sample records about 140,000 clones, approximately 86% being singletons. Sequences were obtained from peripheral blood. The receptors shown here come from a woman aged 60-70 years with acute or convalescent COVID-19. Both conserved end residues are part of each CDR3. The D gene is left open where the match is weak. For some rows the clone size is stated as once, few or many, or as a class when expanded; others skip it.

TRBD1,TRBV2,.,TRBJ1-1,TGTGCCAGCAGTGAAAACCGCAGGGGGCGAAAGAACACTGAAGCTTTCTTT,CASSENRRGRKNTEAFF
.,TRBV27,.,TRBJ2-7,TGTGCCAGCAGTACTACGAGCGAGCAGTACTTC,CASSTTSEQYF
.,TRBV24-1,once,TRBJ2-2,TGTGCCACCAGTGGAGGTAGTCTTAGGAACACCGGGGAGCTGTTTTTT,CATSGGSLRNTGELFF
.,TRBV4-1,.,TRBJ1-3,TGCGCCAGCAGCCAAGATGGGGCTGGACATGGCGCTGGAAACACCATATATTTT,CASSQDGAGHGAGNTIYF
.,TRBV6-2/TRBV6-3,.,TRBJ2-2,TGTGCCAGCAGCCGAGAAAGGGGATTTGGGTCGTATGCAACCGGGGAGCTGTTTTTT,CASSRERGFGSYATGELFF
.,TRBV5-1,.,TRBJ2-7,TGCGCCAGCAGCTCTGGCGGCACAGGGATCTACGAGCAGTACTTC,CASSSGGTGIYEQYF
TRBD1,TRBV30,.,TRBJ2-5,TGTGCCTGGATAAACAGGGGGCGCACCACAGAGACCCAGTACTTC,CAWINRGRTTETQYF
.,TRBV25-1,.,TRBJ2-7,TGTGCCAGCAGTGGGCTAGGAGGATCCTACGAGCAGTACTTC,CASSGLGGSYEQYF
.,TRBV5-1,.,TRBJ2-2,TGCGCCAGCAGCTTGGACAGGGCCAACACCGGGGAGCTGTTTTTT,CASSLDRANTGELFF
TRBD1,TRBV19,.,TRBJ1-2,TGTGCCAGTAGTATACAGGGGGCAGGGGGTGGCTACACCTTC,CASSIQGAGGGYTF
TRBD1,TRBV2,.,TRBJ1-4,TGTGCCAAAAGGGGGCGGACCCTACCTGGGGCCGATGAAAAACTGTTTTTT,CAKRGRTLPGADEKLFF
.,TRBV19,.,TRBJ2-3,TGTGCCAGTAGTACCCGACTATTCGCCCAAGGGACAGATACGCAGTATTTT,CASSTRLFAQGTDTQYF
TRBD1,TRBV12-3/TRBV12-4,.,TRBJ1-1,TGTGCCAGCAGTTCGACAGGGATTGGAGCTTTCTTT,CASSSTGIGAFF
.,TRBV3-1/TRBV3-2,.,TRBJ2-7,TGTGCCAGCAGCCGCGGGGTCAGCTCCTACGAGCAGTACTTC,CASSRGVSSYEQYF
.,TRBV11-3,once,TRBJ2-7,TGTGCCAGCAGCTTAGATCTACCCTTCGGGGGGCAGTGGAGCTACGAGCAGTACTTC,CASSLDLPFGGQWSYEQYF
TRBD2,TRBV15,.,TRBJ2-1,TGTGCCACCAGCAGAGTTAGCGGGGGCCTCTACAATGAGCAGTTCTTC,CATSRVSGGLYNEQFF
TRBD1,TRBV7-2,.,TRBJ1-5,TGTGCCAGCAGCCCTGACAGGGTGTATCAGCCCCAGCATTTT,CASSPDRVYQPQHF
.,TRBV6-1,.,TRBJ2-1,TGTGCCAGCAGTGCCCGAGGCGCGAGCTCCTACAATGAGCAGTTCTTC,CASSARGASSYNEQFF
.,TRBV4-1,.,TRBJ2-1,TGCGCCAGCAGCCAGGGACCAGGGGGGCCGGTCATTGAGCAGTTCTTC,CASSQGPGGPVIEQFF
.,TRBV28,.,TRBJ1-6,TGTGCCAGCAGTTTAGGCTACCCGGGGGGCTCCTATAATTCACCCCTCCACTTT,CASSLGYPGGSYNSPLHF
.,TRBV27,many,TRBJ1-2,TGTGCCAGCAGGAATTTGGGCCTCCATAACTATGGCTACACCTTC,CASRNLGLHNYGYTF
.,TRBV5-5,.,TRBJ1-5,TGTGCCAGCAGCTTGGTTCCACAAGATCAGCCCCAGCATTTT,CASSLVPQDQPQHF
TRBD1,TRBV4-1,once,TRBJ1-5,TGCGCCAGCAGCAGGGGGCCCAATCAGCCCCAGCATTTT,CASSRGPNQPQHF
TRBD2,TRBV11-3,.,TRBJ2-1,TGTGCCAGCAGCCCGCGGGGGGGCTATGAGCAGTTCTTC,CASSPRGGYEQFF
.,TRBV7-9,.,TRBJ1-3,TGTGCCAGCAGCTCCGGACAAACTCGCTCTGGAAACACCATATATTTT,CASSSGQTRSGNTIYF
.,TRBV4-1,few,TRBJ1-5,TGCGCCAGCAGCCAAGTGGGGGCAAGTAATCAGCCCCAGCATTTT,CASSQVGASNQPQHF
TRBD1,TRBV9,.,TRBJ1-6,TGTGCCAGCAGCGGCGGACAGGGGGGATATAATTCACCCCTCCACTTT,CASSGGQGGYNSPLHF
TRBD2,TRBV6-5,.,TRBJ2-2,TGTGCCAGCAGTTATGATCGGGGGGTCACCGGGGAGCTGTTTTTT,CASSYDRGVTGELFF